Listed below are T cell receptor beta chains from one sample, sequenced in a study of blood T cell repertoires in COVID-19. The data were produced by immunoSEQ multiplex PCR, yet TCRdb's version contains in-frame clones alone and is incomplete. The data show roughly 400,000 clones, around 90% seen once. Source material: PBMCs or T cells enriched from blood (not recorded which). These receptors all stem from a man aged 18 to 29 who had recovered from COVID-19. Each CDR3 is given with its conserved first and last residue. Each record gives: clone size, CDR3 length, J gene, D gene, V gene, CDR3 protein, CDR3 DNA. A D gene is named only where the DNA matches it firmly. The size field is filled for only some rows; it gives once, few, many or a size class.

NA 16 TRBJ1-1 NA TRBV7-9 CASSLDHQGLTFEAFF TGTGCCAGCAGCTTAGATCATCAGGGGTTAACCTTCGAAGCTTTCTTT
NA 19 TRBJ1-2 TRBD1 TRBV18 CASSPYSWTGRSDNYGYTF TGTGCCAGCTCACCATACTCCTGGACAGGACGCAGCGATAACTATGGCTACACCTTC
NA 15 TRBJ2-2 TRBD2 TRBV27 CASSLTSGHTGELFF TGTGCCAGCAGTTTGACTAGCGGCCACACCGGGGAGCTGTTTTTT
NA 15 TRBJ1-3 TRBD1 TRBV10-3 CAISGTGTKGNTIYF TGTGCCATCAGTGGGACAGGGACAAAAGGAAACACCATATATTTT
NA 15 TRBJ1-2 NA TRBV2 CASREGGGGHYGYTF TGTGCCAGCAGGGAAGGGGGAGGGGGACACTATGGCTACACCTTC
NA 14 TRBJ1-2 NA TRBV6-5 CASTPNQGRYGYTF TGTGCCAGCACACCGAACCAGGGGCGGTATGGCTACACCTTC
NA 14 TRBJ1-5 TRBD1 TRBV19 CASTGTGERQPQHF TGTGCCAGTACGGGGACAGGGGAAAGGCAGCCCCAGCATTTT
NA 12 TRBJ1-1 NA TRBV11-2 CASSFEYTEAFF TGTGCCAGCAGCTTCGAGTACACTGAAGCTTTCTTT
NA 15 TRBJ1-2 TRBD1 TRBV7-9 CASSWDSGDTYGYTF TGTGCCAGCAGCTGGGACAGTGGAGATACTTATGGCTACACCTTC
NA 16 TRBJ2-2 NA TRBV5-4 CASSSWASARPGELFF TGTGCCAGCAGCAGCTGGGCTAGCGCTCGCCCCGGGGAGCTGTTTTTT
NA 15 TRBJ1-6 NA TRBV7-2 CASSLAAQNNSPLHF TGTGCCAGCAGCTTAGCCGCACAGAATAATTCACCCCTCCACTTT
NA 15 TRBJ2-2 NA TRBV7-9 CASRSTGRNTGELFF TGTGCCAGCAGGTCCACAGGGAGGAACACCGGGGAGCTGTTTTTT
NA 18 TRBJ1-4 TRBD1 TRBV28 CASSSLRARQGRGEKLFF TGTGCCAGCAGTTCTCTGAGGGCCAGACAGGGAAGGGGGGAAAAACTGTTTTTT
once 13 TRBJ1-4 TRBD1 TRBV6-5 CASSRGADEKLFF TGTGCCAGCAGCAGGGGGGCAGACGAAAAACTGTTTTTT
NA 15 TRBJ2-7 NA TRBV11-2 CASSLIREGTYEQYF TGTGCCAGCAGCTTAATCCGGGAAGGCACCTACGAGCAGTACTTC
NA 17 TRBJ1-1 TRBD1 TRBV5-1 CASSLVGTGGLNTEAFF TGCGCCAGCAGCTTGGTGGGGACAGGGGGGTTGAACACTGAAGCTTTCTTT
once 14 TRBJ1-1 TRBD1 TRBV15 CATSEQGPSSEAFF TGTGCCACCAGCGAACAGGGGCCGTCGAGTGAAGCTTTCTTT
NA 14 TRBJ1-6 NA TRBV2 CASRRTADNSPLHF TGTGCCAGCAGAAGGACAGCTGATAATTCACCCCTCCACTTT
NA 16 TRBJ1-3 NA TRBV28 CASSTIYREGGNTIYF TGTGCCAGCAGTACGATCTACAGGGAAGGCGGAAACACCATATATTTT
NA 13 TRBJ1-1 NA TRBV5-1 CASSFGGDTEAFF TGCGCCAGCAGCTTTGGAGGGGACACTGAAGCTTTCTTT
NA 14 TRBJ2-1 TRBD2 TRBV7-3 CASSSGLAGDEQFF TGTGCCAGCAGCTCAGGACTAGCGGGAGATGAGCAGTTCTTC